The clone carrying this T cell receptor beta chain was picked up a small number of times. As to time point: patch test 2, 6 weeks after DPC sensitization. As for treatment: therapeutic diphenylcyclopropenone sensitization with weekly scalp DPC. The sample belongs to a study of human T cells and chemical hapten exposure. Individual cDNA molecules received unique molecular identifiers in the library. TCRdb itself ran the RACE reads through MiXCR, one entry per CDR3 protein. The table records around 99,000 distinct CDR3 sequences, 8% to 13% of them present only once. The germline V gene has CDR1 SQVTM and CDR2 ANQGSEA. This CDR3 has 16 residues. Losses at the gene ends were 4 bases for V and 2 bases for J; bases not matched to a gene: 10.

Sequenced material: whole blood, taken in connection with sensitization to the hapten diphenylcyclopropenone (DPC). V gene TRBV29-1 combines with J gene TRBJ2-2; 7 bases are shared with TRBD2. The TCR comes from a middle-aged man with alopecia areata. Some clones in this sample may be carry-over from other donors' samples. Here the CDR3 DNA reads TGCAGCGTTGCGGCCGTAGCGGGCGATAACACCGGGGAGCTGTTTTTT. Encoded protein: CSVAAVAGDNTGELFF.